The 24 T cell receptor beta chains given below trace back to one sample, sequenced in a study of control samples from healthy donors and cancer patients. Produced via immunoSEQ multiplex PCR; TCRdb's table is partial and in-frame only. Of about 150,000 clones listed, about 94% were seen once; the top ten hold about 5.6%. Sequencing was done on a sample of blood. These TCRs come from a man aged 40-50 years in good health.

This rearrangement joins TRBV18 to TRBJ2-1; a weak D match, TRBD1 (5 bases). Germline-derived CDR1 and CDR2 are KGHSH and LQKENI. Between the trimmed V and J ends, which lost 1 base and 9 bases, there was a span of 10 bases. The CDR3 consists of 13 residues. The DNA for the CDR3 is TGTGCCAGCTCACCACATGACAGAGGTGAGCAGTTCTTC. Translating gives CASSPHDRGEQFF. The entire variable domain, with the rest obtained from reference TRBV18 and TRBJ2-1, is as follows: NAGVMQNPRHLVRRRGQEARLRCSPMKGHSHVYWYRQLPEEGLKFMVYLQKENIIDESGMPKERFSAEFPKEGPSILRIQQVVRGDSAAYFCASSPHDRGEQFFGPGTRLTVL.

This chain joins TRBV6-5 and TRBJ1-2; maybe TRBD1 (6 bases). The CDR3 totals 14 residues. Germline V gene sequence: CDR1 MNHEY, CDR2 SVGAGI. V gave up 0 bases and J gave up 2 bases, with 7 bases separating them. CDR3 in DNA: TGTGCCAGCAGTTACTCGCAGGGGAACTATGGCTACACCTTC. Translated, it gives CASSYSQGNYGYTF.

The chain is built from TRBV28 and TRBJ1-1; possible D gene TRBD1, 6 bases. CDR1 and CDR2 (germline): MDHEN, SYDVKM. Trimming left V 5 bases short and J 3 bases short, with 19 bases between. The CDR3 has 16 amino acids. The CDR3 bases are TGTGCCAGCAGTCCAAGAAACACAGGGAGCGACACTGAAGCTTTCTTT. Amino acids: CASSPRNTGSDTEAFF.

CDR3 DNA sequence: TGTGCCAGCAGCTTAGACACGGGAGCGAACTATGGCTACACCTTC. Residues: CASSLDTGANYGYTF. The chain links TRBV7-9 to TRBJ1-2; D unresolved. V gave up 1 base and J gave up 2 bases, with 11 bases separating them. The germline gives CDR1 SEHNR, CDR2 FQNEAQ (reference sequence). This CDR3 contains 15 residues.

The chain recombines TRBV5-4 with TRBJ2-2; D is ambiguous. This CDR3 comprises 13 residues. From germline, CDR1 is SGHNT and CDR2 YYREEE (reference sequence). V was cut by 6 bases and J by 0 bases, with 6 bases left in between. The CDR3: CASKGPNTGELFF. In DNA form, the CDR3 reads TGTGCCAGCAAAGGGCCGAACACCGGGGAGCTGTTTTTT.

The chain carries TRBV28 and TRBJ2-3; possible D gene TRBD1, 6 bases. The CDR3 runs to 16 residues. In germline, CDR1 is MDHEN, CDR2 SYDVKM. Deletions cut 2 bases from V and 2 bases from J, with 14 bases between. CDR3 sequence (DNA): TGTGCCAGCAGTTTAGGATGGGGACATTCCACAGATACGCAGTATTTT. Amino acid sequence: CASSLGWGHSTDTQYF.

This rearrangement joins TRBV7-9 to TRBJ1-2; 9 nucleotides align to TRBD1. After removal of 9 bases from V and 2 bases from J, the junction contained 4 bases not matched to a gene. There are 13 residues in the CDR3. Germline values: CDR1 SEHNR, CDR2 FQNEAQ (reference sequence). CDR3 sequence: CASTGTGNYGYTF. The CDR3 DNA follows: TGTGCCAGTACCGGGACAGGGAACTATGGCTACACCTTC.

This rearrangement joins TRBV5-1 to TRBJ1-3; maybe TRBD1 (5 bases). CDR3 length equals 14 residues. V lost 4 bases to trimming and J lost 4 bases, with 12 bases between them. CDR1 is SGHRS, CDR2 YFSETQ, per germline. The CDR3 loop reads CASSARDGGNTIYF. The DNA for the CDR3 is TGCGCCAGCAGCGCTAGGGACGGAGGAAACACCATATATTTT.

This rearrangement joins TRBV10-2 to TRBJ2-4; maybe TRBD2 (6 bases). CDR1 WSHSY and CDR2 SAAADI come from the germline V gene. This CDR3 contains 12 residues. Trimming removed 6 bases at V and 8 bases at J, with 11 bases between. CDR3 bases: TGCGCCAGCAGAGGGACTTTGGACATTCAGTACTTC. The encoded protein is CASRGTLDIQYF.

The count of this clone is one. The J gene is TRBJ1-1, the V gene TRBV6-6; 9 bases fit TRBD1. CDR3 length equals 15 residues. V shed 6 bases, J shed 8 bases, and the junction held 13 bases outside the gene matches. Germline CDR1 MNHNY, CDR2 SVGAGI (reference sequence). CDR3 DNA sequence: TGTGCCAGCAGCCCAACAGGGGGCGCGATCGGGGAAGCTTTCTTT. Its translation is CASSPTGGAIGEAFF.

The chain has TRBV9 and TRBJ1-2, with no clear D. This CDR3 has 13 residues. Germline loops: CDR1 SGDLS, CDR2 YYNGEE. V was pared by 3 bases and J by 8 bases, with 14 bases between. CDR3 in DNA: TGTGCCAGCAGCGAGGACGGCTCGGGGGGCTACACCTTC. Amino acid sequence: CASSEDGSGGYTF.

This chain connects TRBV19 to TRBJ1-4; 11 bases map to TRBD1. Germline assignment: CDR1 LNHDA and CDR2 SQIVND (reference sequence). The CDR3 totals 17 residues. Trimming removed 5 bases from V and 2 bases from J; junction bases left unmatched: 7. CDR3 protein: CASSAGQGAWTNEKLFF. CDR3 bases: TGTGCCAGTAGTGCCGGACAGGGGGCCTGGACTAATGAAAAACTGTTTTTT.

CDR3 in amino acids: CASRERGGAYEQYF. DNA for the CDR3: TGCGCCAGCAGGGAACGGGGAGGGGCCTACGAGCAGTACTTC. The rearrangement uses TRBV5-1 and TRBJ2-7, with 7 positions matching TRBD2. From germline, CDR1 is SGHRS and CDR2 YFSETQ. The CDR3 runs to 14 residues. Losses at the gene ends were 5 bases for V and 2 bases for J; bases not matched to a gene: 7.

The J gene is TRBJ1-1, the V gene TRBV6-5; TRBD1 is a possible D gene (6 bases). The germline V gene has CDR1 MNHEY and CDR2 SVGAGI. With 5 bases removed from V and 6 bases from J, the gap between germline ends came to 16 bases. The CDR3 is made up of 14 amino acids. CDR3 DNA: TGTGCCAGCAGTCTTATACAGGGAGGGGCTGAAGCTTTCTTT. This encodes CASSLIQGGAEAFF.

The rearrangement uses TRBV5-5 and TRBJ1-1, with TRBD1 identical over 8 bases. CDR1 is SGHKS, CDR2 YYEKEE, per germline (reference sequence). V shed 0 bases, J shed 0 bases, and the junction held 7 bases outside the gene matches. The CDR3 runs 17 residues. CDR3 sequence (DNA): TGTGCCAGCAGCTTGGTCAGGGGGCATGTAATGAACACTGAAGCTTTCTTT. Encoded protein: CASSLVRGHVMNTEAFF. Variable domain in full (rest from reference TRBV5-5 and TRBJ1-1): DAGVTQSPTHLIKTRGQQVTLRCSPISGHKSVSWYQQVLGQGPQFIFQYYEKEERGRGNFPDRFSARQFPNYSSELNVNALLLGDSALYLCASSLVRGHVMNTEAFFGQGTRLTVV.

This clone was found once. The chain has TRBV7-9 and TRBJ1-4; D call uncertain. Germline values: CDR1 SEHNR, CDR2 FQNEAQ (reference sequence). The V gene lost 2 bases and the J gene lost 3 bases, with 4 bases spanning the gap. The CDR3 sequence is 13 residues long. CDR3 in amino acids: CASSLNPNEKLFF. The DNA of the CDR3 is TGTGCCAGCAGCTTAAACCCTAATGAAAAACTGTTTTTT.

The chain combines TRBV5-6 with TRBJ2-1; D tentatively fits TRBD1 or TRBD2 (5 bases each). CDR1 and CDR2 from the germline V gene are SGHDT and YYEEEE. The CDR3 is 15 residues long. Trimming left V 4 bases short and J 3 bases short, with 14 bases between. The CDR3 reads CASSEGPSFYNEQFF. The CDR3 DNA reads TGTGCCAGCAGCGAGGGGCCATCTTTCTACAATGAGCAGTTCTTC. Together with reference TRBV5-6 and TRBJ2-1, the CDR3 gives the full variable domain: DAGVTQSPTHLIKTRGQQVTLRCSPKSGHDTVSWYQQALGQGPQFIFQYYEEEERQRGNFPDRFSGHQFPNYSSELNVNALLLGDSALYLCASSEGPSFYNEQFFGPGTRLTVL.

The rearrangement uses TRBV5-1 and TRBJ1-2; 9 positions agree with TRBD1. Losses at the gene ends were 4 bases for V and 4 bases for J; bases not matched to a gene: 8. CDR3 length equals 15 residues. Germline CDR1 and CDR2: SGHRS and YFSETQ. CDR3 sequence reads: CASSQGQGWAYGYTF. The CDR3 DNA reads TGCGCCAGCAGCCAGGGACAGGGTTGGGCCTATGGCTACACCTTC.

V gene TRBV30 combines with J gene TRBJ1-6, with 10 bases identical to TRBD1. The CDR3 is 14 residues long. Germline loops: CDR1 GTSNPN, CDR2 SVGIG (reference sequence). Trimming removed 1 base from V and 8 bases from J; junction bases left unmatched: 2. The CDR3 is CAWSDGTGDSPLHF. The CDR3 coding sequence is TGTGCCTGGAGTGACGGGACAGGGGATTCACCCCTCCACTTT.

The gene calls are TRBV7-9 and TRBJ1-1, with D possibly TRBD1 on 5 matching bases. The CDR3 covers 16 residues. Germline CDR1 SEHNR, CDR2 FQNEAQ (reference sequence). Trimming shortened V by 1 base and J by 7 bases, and 19 bases separated the two germline ends. The CDR3 coding sequence is TGTGCCAGCAGCTTAGGGCCTACTATGGGGCAGGGTGAAGCTTTCTTT. This encodes CASSLGPTMGQGEAFF.

The chain joins TRBV19 to TRBJ1-1; 8 nucleotides align to TRBD1. Trimming took 6 bases from V and 4 from J; bases not matched to a gene: 4. Germline V gene sequence: CDR1 LNHDA, CDR2 SQIVND (reference sequence). This CDR3 region has 13 residues. The CDR3 nucleotides are TGTGCCAGTAGCCGACAGGGGTCCACTGAAGCTTTCTTT. It codes for CASSRQGSTEAFF.

A single count supports this clone. The chain joins TRBV27 to TRBJ2-6; D perhaps matches TRBD1 (5 bases). The CDR3 contains 17 residues. Germline V gives CDR1 MNHEY, CDR2 SMNVEV (reference sequence). V was cut by 5 bases and J by 0 bases, with 14 bases left in between. The CDR3 region has the DNA TGTGCCAGCAGTATTTCACCCAGGGACTCTGGGGCCAACGTCCTGACTTTC. Its protein product is CASSISPRDSGANVLTF.

The V gene is TRBV18, the J gene TRBJ1-2; weak D call: TRBD1 (5 bases). V was trimmed by 2 bases and J by 0 bases, leaving 13 bases between them. The CDR3 length is 16 residues. Germline lookup yields CDR1 KGHSH and CDR2 LQKENI. The CDR3: CASSPLKDTSNYGYTF. The CDR3 DNA is TGTGCCAGCTCACCATTAAAGGACACCTCTAACTATGGCTACACCTTC.

The chain couples TRBV7-9 to TRBJ1-4; unclear D gene. The V gene lost 5 bases and the J gene lost 6 bases, with 16 bases spanning the gap. The CDR3 totals 15 residues. CDR1 is SEHNR, CDR2 FQNEAQ, per germline (reference sequence). This CDR3 reads CASSLGRGVDEKLFF. The CDR3 coding sequence is TGTGCCAGCAGCCTCGGACGGGGAGTCGATGAAAAACTGTTTTTT.